This T cell receptor beta chain was sequenced in a study of CD8 T cells in ankylosing spondylitis. Study-wide results and caveats: Significant enrichment of disease-linked clones was reportedly seen in matched ankylosing spondylitis synovial fluid. Ankylosing spondylitis blood appeared to carry a characteristic TCR beta motif of under ten highly homologous variants. Researchers report that disease-linked clones proved CD8+ and relatively rare in peripheral blood.

5'-RACE, quantitative and with molecular barcodes, yielded the TCR beta libraries. TCRdb reanalysed the 5' RACE reads using MiXCR and keeps one entry per CDR3 protein. The top ten hold 30% to 35% of the sample, which has approximately 150,000 distinct CDR3 sequences, 15% to 20% seen once. The length of the CDR3 is 13 residues. V shed 5 bases and J shed 2 bases, with 10 bases lying between them. For this clonotype: The antigen remains unidentified.

The rearrangement joins TRBV12-3 or TRBV12-4 to TRBJ2-7; D may be TRBD2 (6 bases). Sequencing was carried out using blood, either unsorted or a sorted T cell fraction (not recorded which). The receptor's source is a male donor with ankylosing spondylitis. Written as DNA, the CDR3 is TGTGCCAGCAGTAATAGCGGAGCCTACGAGCAGTACTTC. Its protein is CASSNSGAYEQYF.